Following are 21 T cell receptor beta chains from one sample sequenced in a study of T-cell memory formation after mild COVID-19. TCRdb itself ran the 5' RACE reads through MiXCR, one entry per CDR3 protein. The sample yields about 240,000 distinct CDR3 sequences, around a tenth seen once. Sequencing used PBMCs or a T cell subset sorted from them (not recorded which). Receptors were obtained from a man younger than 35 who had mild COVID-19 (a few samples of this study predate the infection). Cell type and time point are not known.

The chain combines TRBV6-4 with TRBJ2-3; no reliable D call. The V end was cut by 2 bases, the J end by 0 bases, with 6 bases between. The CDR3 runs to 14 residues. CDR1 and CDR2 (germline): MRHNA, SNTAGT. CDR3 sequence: CASSDGPSTDTQYF. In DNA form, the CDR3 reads TGTGCCAGCAGTGACGGGCCCAGCACAGATACGCAGTATTTT.

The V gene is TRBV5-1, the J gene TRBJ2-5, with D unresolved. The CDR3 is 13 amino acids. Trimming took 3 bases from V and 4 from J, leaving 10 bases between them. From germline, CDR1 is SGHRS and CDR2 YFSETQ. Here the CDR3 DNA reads TGCGCCAGCAGCTCGGTCGGTTCAGAGACCCAGTACTTC. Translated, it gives CASSSVGSETQYF.

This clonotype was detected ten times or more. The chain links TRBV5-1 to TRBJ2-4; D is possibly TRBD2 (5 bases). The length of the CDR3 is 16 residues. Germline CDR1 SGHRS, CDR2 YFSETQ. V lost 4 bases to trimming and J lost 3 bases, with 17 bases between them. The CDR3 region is CASSGLGDAVKNIQYF. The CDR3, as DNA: TGCGCCAGCAGCGGCCTCGGGGATGCCGTCAAAAACATTCAGTACTTC.

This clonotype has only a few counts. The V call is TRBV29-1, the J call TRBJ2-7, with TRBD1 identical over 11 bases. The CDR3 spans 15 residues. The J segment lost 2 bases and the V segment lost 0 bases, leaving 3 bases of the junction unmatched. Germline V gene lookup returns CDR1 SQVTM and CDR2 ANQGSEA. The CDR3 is CSVEDLDRGPYEQYF. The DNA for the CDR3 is TGCAGCGTTGAAGACTTGGACAGGGGGCCCTACGAGCAGTACTTC.

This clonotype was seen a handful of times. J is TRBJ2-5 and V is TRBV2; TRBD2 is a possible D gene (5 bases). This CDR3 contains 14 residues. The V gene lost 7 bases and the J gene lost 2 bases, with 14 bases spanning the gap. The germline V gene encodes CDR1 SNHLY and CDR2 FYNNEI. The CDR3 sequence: CASTSRESQETQYF. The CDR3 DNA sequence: TGTGCCAGCACTTCGAGGGAGAGTCAAGAGACCCAGTACTTC.

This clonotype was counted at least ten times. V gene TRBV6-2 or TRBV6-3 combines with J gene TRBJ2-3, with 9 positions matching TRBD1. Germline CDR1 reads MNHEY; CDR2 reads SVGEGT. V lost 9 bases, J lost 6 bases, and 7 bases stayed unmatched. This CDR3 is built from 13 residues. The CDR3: CASGQGRMDTQYF. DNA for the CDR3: TGTGCCAGTGGACAGGGGCGGATGGATACGCAGTATTTT.

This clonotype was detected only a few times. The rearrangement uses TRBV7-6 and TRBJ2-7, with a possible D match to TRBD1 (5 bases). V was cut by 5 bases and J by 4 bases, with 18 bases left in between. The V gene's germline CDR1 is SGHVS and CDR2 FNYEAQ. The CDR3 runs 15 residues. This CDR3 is CASSPRQSFLYEQYF. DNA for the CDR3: TGTGCCAGCAGCCCCCGACAGAGTTTTCTGTACGAGCAGTACTTC.

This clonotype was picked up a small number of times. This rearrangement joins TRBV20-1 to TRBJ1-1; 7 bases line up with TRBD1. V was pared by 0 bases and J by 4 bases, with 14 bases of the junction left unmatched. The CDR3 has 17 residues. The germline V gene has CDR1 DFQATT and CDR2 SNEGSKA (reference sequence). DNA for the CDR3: TGCAGTGCTAGAGATTGGGCAGGGGGTGTCCGGACCACTGAAGCTTTCTTT. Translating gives CSARDWAGGVRTTEAFF.

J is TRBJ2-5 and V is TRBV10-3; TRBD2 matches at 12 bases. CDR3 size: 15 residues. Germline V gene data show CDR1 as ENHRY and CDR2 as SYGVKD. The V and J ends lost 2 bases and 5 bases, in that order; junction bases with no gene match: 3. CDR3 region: CAISEKLAGGETQYF. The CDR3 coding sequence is TGTGCCATCAGTGAGAAGCTAGCGGGGGGGGAGACCCAGTACTTC.

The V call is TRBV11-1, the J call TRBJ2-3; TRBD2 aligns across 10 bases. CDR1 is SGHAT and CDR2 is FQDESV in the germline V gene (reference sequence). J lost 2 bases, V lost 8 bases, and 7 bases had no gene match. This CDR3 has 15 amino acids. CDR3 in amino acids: CASGLAGADTDTQYF. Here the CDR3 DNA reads TGTGCCAGCGGGCTAGCGGGGGCCGACACAGATACGCAGTATTTT.

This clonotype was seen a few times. This chain's CDR3 is CASSRTGWAETQYF. CDR3 bases: TGTGCCAGCAGCCGGACAGGCTGGGCAGAGACCCAGTACTTC. This chain uses TRBV7-2 with TRBJ2-5; 7 bases align to TRBD1. CDR1 and CDR2 (germline): SGHTA, FQGNSA. This CDR3 spans 14 amino acids. V lost 5 bases, J lost 4 bases, and 7 bases stayed unmatched.

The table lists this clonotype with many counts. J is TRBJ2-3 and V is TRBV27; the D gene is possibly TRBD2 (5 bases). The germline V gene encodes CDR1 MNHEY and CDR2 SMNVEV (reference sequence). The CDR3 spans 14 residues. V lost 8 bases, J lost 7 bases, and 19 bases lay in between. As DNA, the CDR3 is TGTGCCAGCGGACGGGAACCGTACACCAATACGCAGTATTTT. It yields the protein CASGREPYTNTQYF.

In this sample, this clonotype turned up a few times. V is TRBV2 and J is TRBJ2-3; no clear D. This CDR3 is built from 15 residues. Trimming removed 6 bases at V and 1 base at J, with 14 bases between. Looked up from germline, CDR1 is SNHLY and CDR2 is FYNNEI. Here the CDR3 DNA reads TGTGCCAGCAGCGCCGTGGGGTTTGGCACAGATACGCAGTATTTT. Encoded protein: CASSAVGFGTDTQYF.

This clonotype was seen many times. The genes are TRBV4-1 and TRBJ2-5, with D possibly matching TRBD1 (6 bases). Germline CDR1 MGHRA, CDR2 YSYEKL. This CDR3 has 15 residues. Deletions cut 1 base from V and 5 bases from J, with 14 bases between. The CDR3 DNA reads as TGCGCCAGCAGCCAAGCATTGGTAGGGGGTGAGACCCAGTACTTC. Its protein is CASSQALVGGETQYF.

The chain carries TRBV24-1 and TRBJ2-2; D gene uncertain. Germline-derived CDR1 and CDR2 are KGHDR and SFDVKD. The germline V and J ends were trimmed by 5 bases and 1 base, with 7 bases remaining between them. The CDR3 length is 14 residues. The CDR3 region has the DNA TGTGCCACCAGTGGACCAGGGAACACCGGGGAGCTGTTTTTT. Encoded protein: CATSGPGNTGELFF.

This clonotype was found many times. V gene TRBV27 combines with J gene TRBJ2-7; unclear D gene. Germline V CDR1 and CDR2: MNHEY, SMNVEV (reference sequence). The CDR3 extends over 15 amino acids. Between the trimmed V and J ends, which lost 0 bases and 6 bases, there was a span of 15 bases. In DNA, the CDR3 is TGTGCCAGCAGTTTATCTCCGCTTGGCTGGAGCGAGCAGTACGTC. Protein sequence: CASSLSPLGWSEQYV.

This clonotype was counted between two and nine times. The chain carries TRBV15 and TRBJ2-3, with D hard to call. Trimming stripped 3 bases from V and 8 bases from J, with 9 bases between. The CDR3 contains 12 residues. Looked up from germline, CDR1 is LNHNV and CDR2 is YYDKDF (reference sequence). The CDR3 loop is CATSRGRGTQYF. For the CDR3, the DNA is TGTGCCACCAGCAGGGGAAGAGGTACGCAGTATTTT. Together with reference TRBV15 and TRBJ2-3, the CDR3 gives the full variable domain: DAMVIQNPRYQVTQFGKPVTLSCSQTLNHNVMYWYQQKSSQAPKLLFHYYDKDFNNEADTPDNFQSRRPNTSFCFLDIRSPGLGDTAMYLCATSRGRGTQYFGPGTRLTVL.

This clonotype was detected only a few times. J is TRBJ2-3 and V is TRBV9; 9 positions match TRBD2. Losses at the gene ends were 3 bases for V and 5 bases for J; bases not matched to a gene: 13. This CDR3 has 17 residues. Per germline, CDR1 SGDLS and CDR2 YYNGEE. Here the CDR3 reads CASSASKRGVSGDTQYF. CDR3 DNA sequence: TGTGCCAGCAGCGCCTCTAAGCGGGGGGTCTCAGGAGATACGCAGTATTTT.

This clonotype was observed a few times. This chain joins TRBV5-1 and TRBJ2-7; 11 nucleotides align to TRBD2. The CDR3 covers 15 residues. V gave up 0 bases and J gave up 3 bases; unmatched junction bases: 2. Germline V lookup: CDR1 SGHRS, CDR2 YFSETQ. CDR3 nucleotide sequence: TGCGCCAGCAGCTTGGCTAGCGGGGGGTACTACGAGCAGTACTTC. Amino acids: CASSLASGGYYEQYF.

This chain's CDR3 is CASSPDPPPTYEQYF. CDR3 nucleotide sequence: TGTGCCAGCAGCCCTGACCCCCCGCCCACTTACGAGCAGTACTTC. The genes are TRBV7-3 and TRBJ2-7, with D unclear. The V end was cut by 5 bases, the J end by 4 bases, with 18 bases between. The germline V gene encodes CDR1 SGHTA and CDR2 FQGTGA. CDR3 length: 15 residues. Full variable domain (outside the CDR3, taken from reference TRBV7-3 and TRBJ2-7): GAGVSQTPSNKVTEKGKYVELRCDPISGHTALYWYRQSLGQGPEFLIYFQGTGAADDSGLPNDRFFAVRPEGSVSTLKIQRTERGDSAVYLCASSPDPPPTYEQYFGPGTRLTVT.

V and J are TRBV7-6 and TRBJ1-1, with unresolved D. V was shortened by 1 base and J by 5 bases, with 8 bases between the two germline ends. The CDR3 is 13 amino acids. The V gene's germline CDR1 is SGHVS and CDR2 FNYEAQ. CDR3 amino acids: CASSLGSYTEAFF. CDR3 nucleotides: TGTGCCAGCAGCTTAGGCAGCTATACTGAAGCTTTCTTT.